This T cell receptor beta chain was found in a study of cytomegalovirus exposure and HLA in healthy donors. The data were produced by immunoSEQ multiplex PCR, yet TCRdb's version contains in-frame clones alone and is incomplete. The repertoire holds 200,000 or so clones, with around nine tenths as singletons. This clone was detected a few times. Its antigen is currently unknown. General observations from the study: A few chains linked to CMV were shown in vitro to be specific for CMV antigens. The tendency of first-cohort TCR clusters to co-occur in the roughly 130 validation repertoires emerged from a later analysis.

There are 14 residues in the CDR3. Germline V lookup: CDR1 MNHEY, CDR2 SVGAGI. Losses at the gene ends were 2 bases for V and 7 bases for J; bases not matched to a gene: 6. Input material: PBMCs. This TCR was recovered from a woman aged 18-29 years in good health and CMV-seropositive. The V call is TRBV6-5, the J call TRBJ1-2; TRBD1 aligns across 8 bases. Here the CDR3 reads CASSYPDRVGGYTF. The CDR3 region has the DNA TGTGCCAGCAGTTACCCGGACAGGGTGGGTGGCTACACCTTC.